This TCR beta chain stems from a study of blood T cells in healthy people across ages (dated by TCRdb to the mid-2010s). Background for the entire study: In model experiments, template switching captured roughly one uniquely barcoded TCR beta cDNA molecule for every two T cells. Age-related changes in TCR beta repertoire diversity were measured in the study by deep sequencing normalized with unique cDNA molecular identifiers. The donors were split into four age groups: young (average about 15 years), middle-aged (39), aged (roughly 60) and long-lived (about 82). To avoid experimental bias, donors of different ages were randomly spread across the sequencing lanes. Two additional independent replicas of 1 million unique cDNA reads from the same blood draw were analyzed for two donors (one aged 18 to 30 and one aged 80 or older). Study-wide findings and limitations: Estimates of total diversity based on one million sequenced T cells were regarded as lower bounds and as underestimates. Compared with the aged group, the long-lived group had more naive CD4+ T cells, fewer expanded clones and increased TCR diversity, a pattern suggesting age selection. There was a strong correlation between observed TCR beta diversity and the percentage of naive T cells measured by flow cytometry. Because profiling used bulk unsorted PBMCs, naive and antigen-experienced compartments could not be compared conclusively. The CMV infection status of donors was not known, potentially confounding age-related changes in expanded clonotypes. Observed TCR beta diversity per million T cells fell roughly linearly with age, and a significant reduction was already apparent by age around 40.

From a lookup of the germline V gene, CDR1 and CDR2 are MNHEY and SVGEGT. The CDR3 measures 13 amino acids from cysteine to phenylalanine. Only the CDR3 region is kept as DNA, spanning 39 bases read in frame from base 1. The V end loses 6 bases and the J end loses 4 bases, and a stretch of 13 bases separates them. The protocol used for the library was 5' RACE. The run used an Illumina HiSeq 2500. A second PCR of roughly 6 to 11 cycles was run with a J-beta primer mix and a sample-barcoded 5' primer. A unique molecular identifier was introduced onto each TCR beta cDNA molecule by a template-switch 5' adaptor carrying 12 random nucleotides. At least 2.5 million CDR3-containing paired-end reads were obtained from each sample. All of the RNA was converted into first-strand cDNA using the Mint cDNA synthesis kit, with a TRBC-specific oligonucleotide serving as the primer. After uracil-DNA glycosylase treatment, a first 18-cycle PCR used universal primers M1SS and BC2_uni_R on all cDNA. In the original analysis: Each sample was normalized by randomly selecting 1 million high-quality reads, each carrying a distinct molecular identifier. Reads sharing molecular identifiers were discarded rather than binned into consensus sequences. MiTCR, with a Q25 quality threshold and the strictest error-elimination algorithm, was used for CDR3 identification, clonotype clustering and error correction. A nonparametric unseen species model using Euler transformation provided a lower-bound estimate of total TCR beta diversity. The raw public reads went through TCRdb reprocessing: fastp at Q25, MiXCR clone calling, in-frame beta chains kept. CDR3 protein duplicates are merged, each entry listing the most common genes and DNA. TCRdb, rather than the study authors, made the V and J calls. The sample contains roughly 730,000 distinct CDR3 sequences, around 50% of them found a single time. Roughly 24% of the sample is taken by the ten largest.

In this sample, this clonotype turned up a few times. Which antigen it targets is not known. No quality values exist for individual bases; no much larger clone is one base distant. Systemically healthy Caucasian individuals from Russia, 39 in total and aged roughly 6 to 95 years, were included as donors. Each donor gave about 9.8 milliliters of peripheral blood, drawn into EDTA-treated Vacutainer tubes. PBMCs were isolated by Ficoll-Paque density-gradient centrifugation, with at least 6 million obtained per sample. Total RNA was extracted from PBMCs with Trizol reagent, with at least 6 micrograms obtained per sample. Naive CD45RAhigh/CD27high T cell percentages were measured by flow cytometry on a PBMC aliquot from every donor.

The material sequenced was blood. The chain is made from TRBV6-2 or TRBV6-3 and TRBJ2-7; TRBD1 is perhaps the D gene, given 6 matching bases. This clonotype originated in a man aged 35-49 years in good health. The nucleotide sequence reads TGTGCCAGCAGACAACAGGGTTTGTACGAGCAGTACTTC. Its coded protein is CASRQQGLYEQYF.